The 10 T cell receptor beta chains below come from one sample, sequenced in a study of blood T cell repertoires in COVID-19. The table came from immunoSEQ multiplex PCR; TCRdb's copy has only in-frame clones and leaves some out. The sample shows some 260,000 clones, about 86% of them seen only once. The sample consisted of PBMCs or T cells enriched from blood (not recorded which). All receptors come from a man aged 30 to 45 with acute COVID-19.

The CDR3 sequence: CSGEWDSIPYF. As DNA, the CDR3 is TGCAGCGGTGAGTGGGACAGCATACCGTACTTC. The chain links TRBV29-1 to TRBJ2-5; 7 bases map to TRBD1. Germline CDR1 and CDR2: SQVTM and ANQGSEA. The CDR3 sequence is 11 residues long. V lost 7 bases, J lost 13 bases, and 12 bases stayed unmatched.

V usage is TRBV6-4 and J usage is TRBJ2-1, with 9 bases lining up with TRBD1. Germline loops: CDR1 MRHNA, CDR2 SNTAGT. The CDR3 contains 15 residues. The V gene end was trimmed by 5 bases and the J gene end by 5 bases; junction bases not matched to a gene: 7. CDR3 sequence (DNA): TGTGCCAGCAGTTCCGGGACAGGGATTCACAATGAGCAGTTCTTC. This translates into CASSSGTGIHNEQFF.

This chain joins TRBV24-1 and TRBJ2-2; TRBD1 might be the D (6 bases). Between the trimmed V and J ends, which lost 6 bases and 6 bases, there was a span of 10 bases. Looked up from germline, CDR1 is KGHDR and CDR2 is SFDVKD. The CDR3 runs 13 residues. The DNA of the CDR3 is TGTGCCACCAGTTACAGGGACGCCGGGGAGCTGTTTTTT. This encodes CATSYRDAGELFF.

This rearrangement joins TRBV4-1 to TRBJ2-1, with 9 bases lining up with TRBD2. With 1 base clipped from V and 4 bases from J, the junction kept 5 bases outside the gene matches. CDR3 length equals 16 residues. Germline CDR1 is MGHRA and CDR2 is YSYEKL. The CDR3 is CASSQVSGRGYNEQFF. In DNA form, the CDR3 reads TGCGCCAGCAGCCAAGTTAGCGGGAGAGGTTACAATGAGCAGTTCTTC.

The rearrangement uses TRBV14 and TRBJ2-5; D call uncertain. This CDR3 region has 19 residues. The V end lost 4 bases, the J end lost 0 bases, and 24 bases lay between the germline ends. Germline values: CDR1 SGHDN, CDR2 FVKESK. The DNA for the CDR3 is TGTGCCAGCAGCCTCATCCCCCCGGGTTCGGAGAAGTACCAAGAGACCCAGTACTTC. As protein: CASSLIPPGSEKYQETQYF.

The chain employs TRBV10-3 and TRBJ2-3; no definite D call. This CDR3 has 11 residues. Germline V gene data show CDR1 as ENHRY and CDR2 as SYGVKD. The V and J ends lost 7 bases and 0 bases respectively, with 2 bases between them. The DNA for the CDR3 is TGTGCCATCACTAGCACAGATACGCAGTATTTT. It translates to CAITSTDTQYF.

V gene TRBV6-2 or TRBV6-3 combines with J gene TRBJ2-2; 7 nucleotides align to TRBD2. V was pared by 2 bases and J by 3 bases, with 3 bases of the junction left unmatched. The CDR3 runs to 15 residues. CDR1 is MNHEY, CDR2 SVGEGT, per germline. In DNA, the CDR3 is TGTGCCAGCAGTTACGGTGGGGGGGACACCGGGGAGCTGTTTTTT. Protein product: CASSYGGGDTGELFF.

The chain uses TRBV19 and TRBJ1-2; TRBD1 matches 7 bases. V lost 10 bases to trimming and J lost 0 bases; unmatched junction nucleotides: 8. Germline V gene data show CDR1 as LNHDA and CDR2 as SQIVND (reference sequence). The length of the CDR3 is 14 residues. The CDR3 DNA is TGTGCCATAAGAACGGGACAGCCTAACTATGGCTACACCTTC. It codes for CAIRTGQPNYGYTF.

This clone was counted between two and nine times. The chain combines TRBV14 with TRBJ1-6; D may be TRBD1 (6 bases). Between the trimmed V and J ends, which lost 3 bases and 5 bases, there was a span of 11 bases. The CDR3 is made up of 15 amino acids. The germline V gene encodes CDR1 SGHDN and CDR2 FVKESK. The CDR3 coding sequence is TGTGCCAGCAGCCAGGCCCGGGACAATAATTCACCCCTCCACTTT. Protein product: CASSQARDNNSPLHF.

On this clone: Other DNA sequences of this sample code for an identical CDR3. This chain links TRBV5-6 with TRBJ1-2; D gene uncertain. Germline-derived CDR1 and CDR2 are SGHDT and YYEEEE. CDR3 size: 14 residues. Trimming shortened V by 2 bases and J by 0 bases, and 8 bases separated the two germline ends. The CDR3 DNA reads TGTGCCAGCAGCTTCCGACAAACTAACTATGGCTACACCTTC. Protein product: CASSFRQTNYGYTF. The full variable domain, in which reference TRBV5-6 and TRBJ1-2 provide the parts outside the CDR3, is DAGVTQSPTHLIKTRGQQVTLRCSPKSGHDTVSWYQQALGQGPQFIFQYYEEEERQRGNFPDRFSGHQFPNYSSELNVNALLLGDSALYLCASSFRQTNYGYTFGSGTRLTVV.